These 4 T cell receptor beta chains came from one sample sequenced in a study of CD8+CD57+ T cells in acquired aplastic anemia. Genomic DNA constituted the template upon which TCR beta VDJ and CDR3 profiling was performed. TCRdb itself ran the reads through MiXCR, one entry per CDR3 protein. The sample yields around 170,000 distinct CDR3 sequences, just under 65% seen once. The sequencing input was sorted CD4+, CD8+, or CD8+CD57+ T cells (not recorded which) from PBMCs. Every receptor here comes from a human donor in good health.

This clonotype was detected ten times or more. Written as DNA, the CDR3 is TGTGCCAGCAGCTCTCTAGGGTCGGCGAACACTGAAGCTTTCTTT. Translation: CASSSLGSANTEAFF. J is TRBJ1-1 and V is TRBV11-2; D unclear. From germline, CDR1 is SGHAT and CDR2 FQNNGV. The V gene lost 4 bases and the J gene lost 1 base, with 13 bases spanning the gap. The length of the CDR3 is 15 residues.

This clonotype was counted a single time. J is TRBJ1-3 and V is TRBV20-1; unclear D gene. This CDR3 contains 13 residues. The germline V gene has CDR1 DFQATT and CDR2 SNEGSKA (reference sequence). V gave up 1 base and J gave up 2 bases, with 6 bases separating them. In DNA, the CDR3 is TGCAGTGCTAGAGCGGGAACTGGAAACACCATATATTTT. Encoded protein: CSARAGTGNTIYF.

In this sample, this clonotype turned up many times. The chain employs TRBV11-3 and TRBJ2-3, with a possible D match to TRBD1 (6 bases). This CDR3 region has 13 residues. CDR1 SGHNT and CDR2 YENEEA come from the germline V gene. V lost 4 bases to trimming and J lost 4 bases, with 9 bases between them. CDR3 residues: CASSWYRADTQYF. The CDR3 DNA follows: TGTGCCAGCAGCTGGTACAGGGCAGATACGCAGTATTTT.

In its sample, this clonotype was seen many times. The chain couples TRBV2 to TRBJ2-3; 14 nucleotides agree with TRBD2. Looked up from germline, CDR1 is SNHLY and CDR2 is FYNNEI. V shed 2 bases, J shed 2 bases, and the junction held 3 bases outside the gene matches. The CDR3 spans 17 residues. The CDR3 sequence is CASSESGLAGDTDTQYF. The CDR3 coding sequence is TGTGCCAGCAGTGAATCGGGACTAGCGGGGGACACAGATACGCAGTATTTT.